Shown below are 21 T cell receptor beta chains from a single sample sequenced in a study of blood T cell repertoires in COVID-19. Assay: immunoSEQ multiplex PCR; the TCRdb copy retains only in-frame clones and omits some. Of roughly 110,000 clones listed, approximately 88% are singletons. Sequencing used peripheral blood. Every receptor here comes from an older woman with acute or convalescent COVID-19.

This chain connects TRBV24-1 to TRBJ1-5, with 7 bases identical to TRBD1. The V and J ends lost 12 bases and 4 bases, in that order; junction bases with no gene match: 8. The CDR3 totals 13 residues. The germline V gene has CDR1 KGHDR and CDR2 SFDVKD. CDR3 residues: CAAPDRDNQPQHF. The CDR3, as DNA: TGTGCCGCCCCTGACAGGGATAATCAGCCCCAGCATTTT.

J is TRBJ2-7 and V is TRBV2; 7 nucleotides line up with TRBD2. The CDR3 is 14 amino acids. Germline V gives CDR1 SNHLY, CDR2 FYNNEI. V trimming: 0 bases; J trimming: 7 bases; junction bases outside the gene matches: 6. The chain's CDR3 is CASSEAVRAGEQYF. CDR3 DNA: TGTGCCAGCAGTGAAGCTGTGAGAGCGGGGGAGCAGTACTTC.

The rearrangement joins TRBV9 to TRBJ2-5; weak D call: TRBD1 (6 bases). Germline V gene lookup returns CDR1 SGDLS and CDR2 YYNGEE. CDR3 length: 14 amino acids. With 2 bases removed from V and 3 bases from J, the gap between germline ends came to 11 bases. The CDR3 region is CASSVGQLKETQYF. In nucleotides, the CDR3 is TGTGCCAGCAGCGTCGGACAGTTAAAAGAGACCCAGTACTTC.

The chain carries TRBV7-9 and TRBJ2-2; a weak D match, TRBD2 (6 bases). The CDR3 spans 17 residues. V lost 1 base to trimming and J lost 7 bases, with 19 bases between them. The germline V gene has CDR1 SEHNR and CDR2 FQNEAQ (reference sequence). The CDR3 here is CASSLEEGWGFDGELFF. The CDR3 region has the DNA TGTGCCAGCAGCTTAGAGGAGGGTTGGGGTTTCGACGGGGAGCTGTTTTTT.

The chain uses TRBV9 and TRBJ2-3; D perhaps matches TRBD2 (6 bases). CDR1 and CDR2 from the germline V gene are SGDLS and YYNGEE. The CDR3 has 14 residues. V was shortened by 3 bases and J by 2 bases, with 10 bases between the two germline ends. For the CDR3, the DNA is TGTGCCAGCAGCGCGTTAGCGGCCACAGATACGCAGTATTTT. Amino acids: CASSALAATDTQYF.

This chain joins TRBV5-4 and TRBJ1-1, with D maybe TRBD1 (6 bases). From germline, CDR1 is SGHNT and CDR2 YYREEE (reference sequence). The CDR3 loop spans 15 amino acids. V was trimmed by 2 bases and J by 3 bases, leaving 14 bases between them. The CDR3 here is CASSFELQGYTEAFF. The CDR3 region has the DNA TGTGCCAGCAGCTTCGAGCTTCAGGGGTACACTGAAGCTTTCTTT.

The genes are TRBV6-5 and TRBJ2-5, with 9 nucleotides matching TRBD2. V lost 6 bases and J lost 5; bases outside the gene matches: 4. Germline CDR1 and CDR2: MNHEY and SVGAGI. This CDR3 spans 13 amino acids. The CDR3 sequence: CASSGLAYETQYF. The CDR3 DNA reads TGTGCCAGCAGCGGACTAGCGTATGAGACCCAGTACTTC.

This sequence joins TRBV6-5 and TRBJ2-5, with TRBD2 as a possible D gene (5 bases). V lost 2 bases to trimming and J lost 1 base, with 8 bases between them. This CDR3 has 14 amino acids. Per germline, CDR1 MNHEY and CDR2 SVGAGI. CDR3 in DNA: TGTGCCAGCAGTTACCCCGGGGTCCAAGAGACCCAGTACTTC. This codes for CASSYPGVQETQYF.

The chain carries TRBV4-1 and TRBJ2-2, with 9 bases that match TRBD2. The V gene's germline CDR1 is MGHRA and CDR2 YSYEKL. V shed 0 bases, J shed 9 bases, and the junction held 8 bases outside the gene matches. CDR3 length: 16 amino acids. CDR3 bases: TGCGCCAGCAGCCAAGATCGCGCTAGCGGGGACCGGGAGCTGTTTTTT. This gives the protein CASSQDRASGDRELFF.

The chain recombines TRBV5-1 with TRBJ2-2, with D perhaps TRBD1 (6 bases). V shed 4 bases and J shed 1 base, with 14 bases lying between them. Germline V gene data show CDR1 as SGHRS and CDR2 as YFSETQ. The CDR3 is 16 residues long. The CDR3 nucleotides are TGCGCCAGCAGCCCCCATGGACAGATGAACACCGGGGAGCTGTTTTTT. Its protein product is CASSPHGQMNTGELFF.

J is TRBJ2-7 and V is TRBV11-2, with 11 bases that match TRBD2. The germline V gene encodes CDR1 SGHAT and CDR2 FQNNGV. The V and J ends lost 6 bases and 4 bases, in that order; junction bases with no gene match: 8. The CDR3 is made up of 15 amino acids. CDR3 amino acids: CASRPIAGGPYEQYF. As DNA, the CDR3 is TGTGCCAGCAGACCCATAGCGGGGGGGCCGTACGAGCAGTACTTC.

This clone was observed a single time. The V and J genes are TRBV6-5 and TRBJ2-2, with TRBD1 matching 9 bases. CDR1 and CDR2 from the germline V gene are MNHEY and SVGAGI. This CDR3 has 15 amino acids. The junction had 1 base not matched to a gene; V was cut back by 0 bases and J by 5 bases. The CDR3 region is CASSYSGQGTGELFF. CDR3 coding DNA: TGTGCCAGCAGTTACTCGGGACAGGGTACCGGGGAGCTGTTTTTT.

The V and J genes are TRBV7-9 and TRBJ1-4; D is possibly TRBD1 (5 bases). The V and J ends lost 5 bases and 6 bases respectively, with 13 bases between them. CDR1 is SEHNR, CDR2 FQNEAQ, per germline (reference sequence). This CDR3 comprises 14 residues. DNA for the CDR3: TGTGCCAGCAGCCCAGGGAGGAGTGATGAAAAACTGTTTTTT. It codes for CASSPGRSDEKLFF.

V gene TRBV11-2 combines with J gene TRBJ1-2; 9 nucleotides align to TRBD1. The ends lost 3 bases at V and 0 bases at J; junction bases unmatched: 2. CDR3 length equals 15 residues. The germline CDR1 and CDR2 sequences are SGHAT and FQNNGV. DNA for the CDR3: TGTGCCAGCAGCTTGGACAGGGGCTCTAACTATGGCTACACCTTC. Its translation is CASSLDRGSNYGYTF.

The DNA for the CDR3 is TGTGCCAGCAGTTCAACAGGGTTCCCCTACAATGAGCAGTTCTTC. Amino acid sequence: CASSSTGFPYNEQFF. This chain connects TRBV6-5 to TRBJ2-1, with D possibly matching TRBD1 (6 bases). Trimming removed 4 bases at V and 2 bases at J, with 12 bases between. The germline CDR1 and CDR2 sequences are MNHEY and SVGAGI. The CDR3 consists of 15 residues.

The V call is TRBV3-1 (or the pseudogene TRBV3-2), the J call TRBJ2-2; 10 bases fit TRBD1. CDR1 and CDR2 (germline): LGHDT, YNNKEL (reference sequence). J was trimmed by 5 bases and V by 3 bases; bases with no gene match: 12. This CDR3 is 18 amino acids long. In DNA, the CDR3 is TGTGCCAGCAGCCAGTATGGGACAGGGGCCGGCCAAACCGGGGAGCTGTTTTTT. The encoded protein is CASSQYGTGAGQTGELFF.

The rearrangement uses TRBV7-9 and TRBJ2-1, with D unclear. Germline CDR1 reads SEHNR; CDR2 reads FQNEAQ (reference sequence). V shed 1 base and J shed 7 bases, with 11 bases lying between them. The CDR3 is 14 residues long. The CDR3 DNA sequence: TGTGCCAGCAGCTTAGATCCCCCGTCGAATGAGCAGTTCTTC. Translation: CASSLDPPSNEQFF.

V and J are TRBV5-5 and TRBJ2-3; D may be TRBD2 (6 bases). Trimming left V 3 bases short and J 3 bases short, with 11 bases between. The germline gives CDR1 SGHKS, CDR2 YYEKEE (reference sequence). This CDR3 contains 14 residues. The CDR3 here is CASSSLLATDTQYF. The CDR3 DNA reads TGTGCCAGCAGCTCCTTACTAGCAACAGATACGCAGTATTTT.

This chain connects TRBV15 to TRBJ1-2; unclear D gene. CDR3 length: 13 residues. Germline lookup yields CDR1 LNHNV and CDR2 YYDKDF (reference sequence). Trimming took off 3 bases at V and 3 bases at J, with 8 bases between the two ends. The CDR3 spells CATSREIHYGYTF. In nucleotides, the CDR3 is TGTGCCACCAGCAGGGAGATTCACTATGGCTACACCTTC. The full variable domain, rest sourced from reference TRBV15 and TRBJ1-2, is DAMVIQNPRYQVTQFGKPVTLSCSQTLNHNVMYWYQQKSSQAPKLLFHYYDKDFNNEADTPDNFQSRRPNTSFCFLDIRSPGLGDTAMYLCATSREIHYGYTFGSGTRLTVV.

This chain uses TRBV6-1 with TRBJ2-7; D not resolved. This CDR3 is built from 14 residues. V lost 1 base, J lost 5 bases, and 12 bases lay in between. Germline V gene lookup returns CDR1 MNHNS and CDR2 SASEGT. CDR3 sequence (DNA): TGTGCCAGCAGTGAAGGACAATTTCCTAACGAGCAGTACTTC. As protein: CASSEGQFPNEQYF.

The rearrangement joins TRBV19 to TRBJ1-5; D may be TRBD1 (5 bases). This CDR3 has 15 amino acids. The V end lost 5 bases, the J end lost 2 bases, and 13 bases lay between the germline ends. Germline loops: CDR1 LNHDA, CDR2 SQIVND (reference sequence). The CDR3 DNA reads TGTGCCAGTAGTGTAGCGACAGCTGGCAATCAGCCCCAGCATTTT. Its translation: CASSVATAGNQPQHF.